These T cell receptor beta chains were read from a single sample in a study of cytomegalovirus exposure and HLA in healthy donors. Sequencing used immunoSEQ multiplex PCR; TCRdb keeps in-frame clones, though not all of them. In the table there are fewer than 95,000 clones, around 94% of which are singletons. The sequencing sample was made of PBMCs. The receptors were sampled from a young woman in good health and CMV-seronegative. Both conserved end residues are part of each CDR3. The order of the fields is V gene, clone size, J gene, CDR3 protein. Expanded clones get a size class; other rows say once, few or many, or leave the size out.

V gene: TRBV2; clone size: -; J gene: TRBJ2-2; CDR3 protein: CAGGPGQGATGELFF
V gene: TRBV28; clone size: -; J gene: TRBJ2-1; CDR3 protein: CASSSASGGSYNEQFF
V gene: TRBV11-3; clone size: once; J gene: TRBJ2-1; CDR3 protein: CASSLVGGAINEQFF
V gene: TRBV5-1; clone size: -; J gene: TRBJ2-5; CDR3 protein: CASSLRGGDQETQYF
V gene: TRBV6-4; clone size: -; J gene: TRBJ2-2; CDR3 protein: CASSPSGGQTGELFF
V gene: TRBV7-6; clone size: -; J gene: TRBJ2-2; CDR3 protein: CASSLIPGQHPNTGELFF
V gene: TRBV7-2; clone size: -; J gene: TRBJ1-5; CDR3 protein: CASSPGQGSQPQHF
V gene: TRBV5-1; clone size: -; J gene: TRBJ2-2; CDR3 protein: CASSLTKLLAIYTGELFF
V gene: TRBV4-3; clone size: -; J gene: TRBJ1-2; CDR3 protein: CASSQKGTGGSDGYTF
V gene: TRBV18; clone size: once; J gene: TRBJ1-1; CDR3 protein: CATSPSVENTEAFF
V gene: TRBV15; clone size: once; J gene: TRBJ2-2; CDR3 protein: CATRALAGVHTGELFF
V gene: TRBV11-1; clone size: -; J gene: TRBJ2-2; CDR3 protein: CASSFVQGNTGELFF
V gene: TRBV7-8; clone size: -; J gene: TRBJ2-1; CDR3 protein: CASRSFPPGYNEQFF
V gene: TRBV4-1; clone size: -; J gene: TRBJ2-7; CDR3 protein: CASSQVDRESYEQYF
V gene: TRBV5-8; clone size: -; J gene: TRBJ1-6; CDR3 protein: CASCRRDRNSPLHF
V gene: TRBV7-2; clone size: -; J gene: TRBJ1-4; CDR3 protein: CASSISPGRKLFF
V gene: TRBV7-8; clone size: once; J gene: TRBJ2-7; CDR3 protein: CASSQDRGMFEQYF
V gene: TRBV7-2; clone size: -; J gene: TRBJ2-7; CDR3 protein: CASSPSGSGGREQYF
V gene: TRBV6-1; clone size: -; J gene: TRBJ2-2; CDR3 protein: CASSEERGLAGSNTGELFF
V gene: TRBV6-6; clone size: -; J gene: TRBJ2-7; CDR3 protein: CASSYPSYEQYF
V gene: TRBV5-1; clone size: -; J gene: TRBJ1-4; CDR3 protein: CASSLSPAVGRYGEGEKLFF
V gene: TRBV7-3; clone size: -; J gene: TRBJ1-1; CDR3 protein: CASSFGGRGETEAFF
V gene: TRBV28; clone size: -; J gene: TRBJ2-4; CDR3 protein: CASSPPGGRWNIQYF
V gene: TRBV7-8; clone size: -; J gene: TRBJ2-5; CDR3 protein: CASSLGGPQETQYF
V gene: TRBV6-9; clone size: -; J gene: TRBJ1-6; CDR3 protein: CASRLRPGQGVGLNSPLHF
V gene: TRBV27; clone size: -; J gene: TRBJ2-7; CDR3 protein: CASSLTSSYEQYF
V gene: TRBV6-1; clone size: -; J gene: TRBJ2-1; CDR3 protein: CASSLRQGAVNEQFF
V gene: TRBV9; clone size: -; J gene: TRBJ2-6; CDR3 protein: CASSVGGEAGANVLTF
V gene: TRBV11-3; clone size: -; J gene: TRBJ2-1; CDR3 protein: CASSSSGYNEQFF
V gene: TRBV7-6; clone size: -; J gene: TRBJ1-1; CDR3 protein: CASSLAGQPTEAFF
V gene: TRBV5-1; clone size: -; J gene: TRBJ1-4; CDR3 protein: CASSWDGSEKLFF
V gene: TRBV7-2; clone size: -; J gene: TRBJ1-1; CDR3 protein: CASSPGQIMNTEAFF
V gene: TRBV5-1; clone size: once; J gene: TRBJ2-3; CDR3 protein: CASRLAGEFTDTQYF
V gene: TRBV2; clone size: -; J gene: TRBJ2-5; CDR3 protein: CASSVLAGARGETQYF
V gene: TRBV11-2; clone size: -; J gene: TRBJ2-2; CDR3 protein: CASSLQAGNTGELFF
V gene: TRBV9; clone size: few; J gene: TRBJ1-6; CDR3 protein: CASSQGSSYNSPLHF
V gene: TRBV5-1; clone size: -; J gene: TRBJ2-6; CDR3 protein: CASSLTVSGANVLTF
V gene: TRBV5-6; clone size: -; J gene: TRBJ2-6; CDR3 protein: CASSLLPGTGANVLTF
V gene: TRBV6-1; clone size: once; J gene: TRBJ2-5; CDR3 protein: CASSDYTGGVETQYF
V gene: TRBV15; clone size: -; J gene: TRBJ1-4; CDR3 protein: CATSKGGNNEKLFF
V gene: TRBV4-1; clone size: -; J gene: TRBJ2-7; CDR3 protein: CASSQEPGYEQYF
V gene: TRBV28; clone size: -; J gene: TRBJ1-4; CDR3 protein: CASSLMTAWTARADEKLFF
V gene: TRBV5-4; clone size: -; J gene: TRBJ2-5; CDR3 protein: CASSPRIAGQETQYF
V gene: TRBV7-9; clone size: once; J gene: TRBJ2-7; CDR3 protein: CASSLPGLPTTTDF
V gene: TRBV5-1; clone size: -; J gene: TRBJ2-3; CDR3 protein: CASSIGGLTDTQYF